These 17 T cell receptor beta chains originate from one sample sequenced in a study of T cell changes during pregnancy in multiple sclerosis. The data were produced by immunoSEQ multiplex PCR, yet TCRdb's version contains in-frame clones alone and is incomplete. The sample lists 60,000 to 65,000 clones; roughly 90% were seen once. This specimen consisted of peripheral blood, obtained in the first trimester of pregnancy. Receptors originate from a female donor with multiple sclerosis, enrolled in a pregnancy study.

The V call is TRBV30, the J call TRBJ1-1; D possibly corresponds to TRBD1 (6 bases). This CDR3 has 14 residues. V lost 4 bases, J lost 1 base, and 13 bases lay in between. Germline loops: CDR1 GTSNPN, CDR2 SVGIG (reference sequence). The chain's CDR3 is CAWTQGQPNTEAFF. The DNA of the CDR3 is TGTGCCTGGACCCAGGGGCAGCCGAACACTGAAGCTTTCTTT.

This clone was recorded a few times. V gene TRBV9 combines with J gene TRBJ1-3; D is perhaps TRBD1 (5 bases). Trimming stripped 2 bases from V and 2 bases from J, with 8 bases between. Germline CDR1 and CDR2: SGDLS and YYNGEE. The CDR3 loop spans 14 amino acids. The CDR3 nucleotides read TGTGCCAGCAGCGTCGGGGGGGCTGGAAACACCATATATTTT. This codes for CASSVGGAGNTIYF.

The V and J genes are TRBV14 and TRBJ2-7; weak D call: TRBD2 (6 bases). The CDR3 length is 14 residues. Germline CDR1 and CDR2: SGHDN and FVKESK. Trimming removed 5 bases from V and 1 base from J, with 12 bases in between. The CDR3 region is CASSVLANSYEQYF. Written as DNA, the CDR3 is TGTGCCAGCAGCGTCCTAGCGAATTCCTACGAGCAGTACTTC.

This chain joins TRBV28 and TRBJ1-2, with TRBD1 matching 8 bases. This CDR3 comprises 13 residues. Unmatched junction bases numbered 6, after V lost 6 bases and J lost 6 bases. The germline gives CDR1 MDHEN, CDR2 SYDVKM. The CDR3 sequence is CASRYTGGDGYTF. The CDR3 DNA reads as TGTGCCAGCAGATATACAGGGGGTGATGGCTACACCTTC.

The genes are TRBV11-2 and TRBJ1-2, with a possible D match to TRBD1 (6 bases). V lost 3 bases to trimming and J lost 7 bases, with 9 bases between them. Germline-derived CDR1 and CDR2 are SGHAT and FQNNGV. This CDR3 is 12 amino acids long. The CDR3 reads CASSLIGGGYTF. DNA for the CDR3: TGTGCCAGCAGCTTGATAGGGGGTGGCTACACCTTC.

The chain has TRBV4-3 and TRBJ2-5; D possibly corresponds to TRBD2 (5 bases). Trimming removed 0 bases from V and 7 bases from J, with 15 bases in between. The CDR3 covers 15 residues. Germline V gene data show CDR1 as LGHNA and CDR2 as YSLEER. CDR3: CASSQDWASSATQYF. The CDR3 bases are TGCGCCAGCAGCCAAGATTGGGCTAGCTCTGCGACCCAGTACTTC.

CDR3 DNA sequence: TGCGCCAGCAGCCAGCTGACAGGTACCTATGAAAAACTGTTTTTT. Its protein is CASSQLTGTYEKLFF. The chain combines TRBV4-1 with TRBJ1-4, with D maybe TRBD1 (6 bases). The CDR3 loop spans 15 amino acids. CDR1 is MGHRA, CDR2 YSYEKL, per germline. Deletions cut 3 bases from V and 6 bases from J, with 14 bases between.

The J gene is TRBJ1-2, the V gene TRBV19; 7 positions match TRBD1. Germline V lookup: CDR1 LNHDA, CDR2 SQIVND (reference sequence). Trimming removed 7 bases from V and 7 bases from J; junction bases left unmatched: 6. The CDR3 has 12 amino acids. The CDR3 loop reads CASTDREVGYTF. In DNA, the CDR3 is TGTGCCAGTACTGACAGGGAAGTTGGCTACACCTTC.

The V gene is TRBV2, the J gene TRBJ2-7, with D tentatively TRBD2 (5 bases). The CDR3 contains 11 residues. V was clipped by 3 bases and J by 11 bases, with 11 bases between them. Germline V gene data show CDR1 as SNHLY and CDR2 as FYNNEI. For the CDR3, the DNA is TGTGCCAGCAGTGAGAGGGCAGCGGAGTACTTC. Protein: CASSERAAEYF. Drawing the rest from reference TRBV2 and TRBJ2-7, the complete variable domain is EPEVTQTPSHQVTQMGQEVILRCVPISNHLYFYWYRQILGQKVEFLVSFYNNEISEKSEIFDDQFSVERPDGSNFTLKIRSTKLEDSAMYFCASSERAAEYFGPGTRLTVT.

The CDR3 DNA is TGCGCCAGCAGCCACGGGCCCGGGGGTATTCAGTACTTC. Translation: CASSHGPGGIQYF. The J gene is TRBJ2-4, the V gene TRBV4-1; perhaps TRBD2 as D (6 bases). V lost 3 bases and J 10 bases, leaving 13 bases between the germline ends. In germline, CDR1 is MGHRA, CDR2 YSYEKL. The CDR3 spans 13 residues.

The chain couples TRBV6-4 to TRBJ2-1; 12 bases are shared with TRBD2. Trimming removed 5 bases from V and 4 bases from J; junction bases left unmatched: 3. The CDR3 totals 15 residues. Germline assignment: CDR1 MRHNA and CDR2 SNTAGT. The CDR3 sequence is CASSTTSGGYNEQFF. The CDR3 bases are TGTGCCAGCAGTACGACTAGCGGGGGTTACAATGAGCAGTTCTTC.

The chain employs TRBV19 and TRBJ1-5, with D unclear. V lost 6 bases to trimming and J lost 3 bases, with 9 bases between them. The CDR3 runs to 13 residues. CDR1 is LNHDA and CDR2 is SQIVND in the germline V gene (reference sequence). The CDR3 here is CASSHGYNQPQHF. CDR3 coding DNA: TGTGCCAGTAGCCACGGTTACAATCAGCCCCAGCATTTT.

This chain uses TRBV10-2 with TRBJ2-1; 7 nucleotides match TRBD1. This CDR3 comprises 15 residues. J gave up 0 bases and V 7 bases, and 6 bases lay outside the gene matches. Germline V gene data show CDR1 as WSHSY and CDR2 as SAAADI. CDR3 loop: CASKPTGSSYNEQFF. As DNA, the CDR3 is TGCGCCAGCAAACCGACAGGGTCCTCCTACAATGAGCAGTTCTTC.

The chain uses TRBV4-3 and TRBJ2-7, with 7 bases matching TRBD2. The CDR3 totals 17 residues. Germline trimming cut 0 bases from V and 2 bases from J; bases unmatched to any gene: 10. CDR1 LGHNA and CDR2 YSLEER come from the germline V gene. CDR3 bases: TGCGCCAGCAGCCAAGATTGGAAAGCGGGAACAACCTACGAGCAGTACTTC. Translation: CASSQDWKAGTTYEQYF.

The chain recombines TRBV4-3 with TRBJ2-1; D might be TRBD2 (7 bases). The germline V and J ends were trimmed by 3 bases and 7 bases, with 16 bases remaining between them. Germline CDR1 reads LGHNA; CDR2 reads YSLEER. This CDR3 has 15 residues. CDR3 region: CASSHDLGGGNEQFF. CDR3 sequence (DNA): TGCGCCAGCAGCCACGATCTAGGGGGGGGGAATGAGCAGTTCTTC.

The chain recombines TRBV6-6 with TRBJ1-5; maybe TRBD1 (6 bases). V was shortened by 2 bases and J by 3 bases, with 8 bases between the two germline ends. CDR1 is MNHNY, CDR2 SVGAGI, per germline (reference sequence). This CDR3 has 14 amino acids. Here the CDR3 DNA reads TGTGCCAGCAGTTACGGGGGCTTCAATCAGCCCCAGCATTTT. It yields the protein CASSYGGFNQPQHF.

This clone was recorded once. The CDR3 protein is CASSSLIGLAGQQETQYF. The CDR3, as DNA: TGTGCCAGCAGTTCCCTCATTGGACTAGCGGGACAACAAGAGACCCAGTACTTC. The gene calls are TRBV27 and TRBJ2-5; TRBD2 matches at 12 bases. The germline gives CDR1 MNHEY, CDR2 SMNVEV (reference sequence). J was trimmed by 2 bases and V by 4 bases; bases with no gene match: 11. The CDR3 contains 18 residues.